This T cell receptor (beta chain) was found in a study of T cells in Graves' hyperthyroidism and ophthalmopathy. What was amplified from RNA transcripts were TCR beta CDR3 regions. The TCR CDR3 was amplified in a first-round RT-PCR using the HTBI primer set. TCRdb re-derived calls from the multiplex PCR reads in MiXCR, one entry per CDR3 protein. Altogether under 450,000 distinct CDR3 sequences are present, about a sixth being singletons, with the ten largest covering around a third. The table lists this clonotype with many counts. Trimming removed 2 bases at V and 5 bases at J, with 21 bases between. The CDR3 totals 17 residues. CDR1 and CDR2 from the germline V gene are SGHAT and FQNNGV.

This chain joins TRBV11-2 and TRBJ2-5, with D maybe TRBD1 (6 bases). Sequencing was carried out using blood. The receptor comes from a woman in her twenties or thirties with Graves' hyperthyroidism that later progressed to Graves' ophthalmopathy. CDR3 sequence reads: CASSLMFFGAGAETQYF. The CDR3 coding sequence is TGTGCCAGCAGCTTAATGTTTTTTGGCGCAGGGGCTGAGACCCAGTACTTC.